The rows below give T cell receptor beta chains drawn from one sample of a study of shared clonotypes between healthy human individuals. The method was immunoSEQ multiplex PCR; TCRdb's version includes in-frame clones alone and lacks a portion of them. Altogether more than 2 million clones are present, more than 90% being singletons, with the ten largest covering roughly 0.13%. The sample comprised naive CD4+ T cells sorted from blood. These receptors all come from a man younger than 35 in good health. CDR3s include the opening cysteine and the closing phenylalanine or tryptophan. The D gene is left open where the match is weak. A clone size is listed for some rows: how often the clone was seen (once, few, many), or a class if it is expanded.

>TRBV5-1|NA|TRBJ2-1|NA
CASSRVGKRSGSADNEQFF
TGCGCCAGCAGCCGTGTGGGGAAACGGTCGGGATCTGCCGACAATGAGCAGTTCTTC
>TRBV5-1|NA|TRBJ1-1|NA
CASSPQGNTEAFF
TGCGCCAGCAGCCCTCAGGGAAACACTGAAGCTTTCTTT
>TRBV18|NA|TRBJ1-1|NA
CASSPHRDYTEAFF
TGTGCCAGCTCACCACACAGGGATTACACTGAAGCTTTCTTT
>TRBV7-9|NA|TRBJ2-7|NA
CASSTGQKIHEQYF
TGTGCCAGCAGCACTGGACAGAAAATCCACGAGCAGTACTTC
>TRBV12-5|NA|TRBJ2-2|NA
CASGLVQGATGELFF
TGTGCTAGTGGTTTGGTACAGGGAGCCACCGGGGAGCTGTTTTTT
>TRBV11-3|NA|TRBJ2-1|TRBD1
CASSRRGSNEQFF
TGTGCCAGCAGCCGCAGGGGGTCCAACGAGCAGTTCTTC
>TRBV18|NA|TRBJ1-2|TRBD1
CASSGSPGQDSAGYTF
TGTGCCAGCTCCGGGAGCCCGGGACAGGATTCGGCCGGCTACACCTTC
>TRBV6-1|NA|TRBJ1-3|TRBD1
CASSETGGGPGNTIYF
TGTGCCAGCAGTGAAACAGGGGGAGGACCTGGAAACACCATATATTTT
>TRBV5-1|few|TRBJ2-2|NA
CASSFQNTGELFF
TGCGCCAGCAGCTTCCAGAACACCGGGGAGCTGTTTTTT
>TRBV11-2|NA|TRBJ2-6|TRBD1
CASSFTGGSGANVLTF
TGTGCCAGCAGCTTTACAGGGGGCTCTGGGGCCAACGTCCTGACTTTC
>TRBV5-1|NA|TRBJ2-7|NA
CASSLEPLGEQYF
TGCGCCAGCAGCTTGGAACCTCTTGGGGAGCAGTACTTC
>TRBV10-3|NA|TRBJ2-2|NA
CAISDRAREPGELFF
TGTGCCATCAGTGACAGGGCTAGGGAGCCCGGGGAGCTGTTTTTT
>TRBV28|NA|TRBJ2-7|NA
CASSLQGTYEQYF
TGTGCCAGCAGTTTACAGGGTACCTACGAGCAGTACTTC
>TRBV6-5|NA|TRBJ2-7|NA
CASSRVGGASNEQYF
TGTGCCAGCAGCCGGGTGGGGGGGGCCTCCAACGAGCAGTACTTC
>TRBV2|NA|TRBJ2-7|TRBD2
CASREMGLAGRPYEQYF
TGTGCCAGCAGAGAAATGGGACTAGCGGGTCGTCCCTACGAGCAGTACTTC
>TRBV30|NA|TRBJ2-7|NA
CAWRRSGEAAYEQYF
TGTGCCTGGAGAAGGTCGGGAGAAGCGGCATACGAGCAGTACTTC
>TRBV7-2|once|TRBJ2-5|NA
CASSLAVAQETQYF
TGTGCCAGCAGCTTAGCGGTGGCCCAAGAGACCCAGTACTTC
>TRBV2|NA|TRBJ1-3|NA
CASRGDSPGNTIYF
TGTGCCAGCAGGGGAGACAGCCCTGGAAACACCATATATTTT
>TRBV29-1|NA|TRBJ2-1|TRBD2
CSVGGESGSFAYNEQFF
TGCAGCGTTGGGGGGGAGAGCGGGAGCTTCGCCTACAATGAGCAGTTCTTC
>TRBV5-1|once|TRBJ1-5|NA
CASSREFVQPQHF
TGCGCCAGCAGCCGGGAGTTTGTTCAGCCCCAGCATTTT
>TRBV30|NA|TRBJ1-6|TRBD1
CAWSGTGYNSPLHF
TGTGCCTGGAGTGGGACAGGGTATAATTCACCCCTCCACTTT
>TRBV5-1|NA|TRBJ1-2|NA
CASSLGPQGGYGYTF
TGCGCCAGCAGCTTGGGTCCACAGGGAGGGTATGGCTACACCTTC
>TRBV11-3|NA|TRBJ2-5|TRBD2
CASSLGKRLADDQETQYF
TGTGCCAGCAGCTTAGGAAAGCGACTAGCGGACGACCAAGAGACCCAGTACTTC
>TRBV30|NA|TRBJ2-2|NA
CAWSWDPNTGELFF
TGTGCCTGGAGCTGGGATCCGAACACCGGGGAGCTGTTTTTT
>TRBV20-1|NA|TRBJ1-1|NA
CSARDPGAFF
TGCAGTGCTAGAGACCCTGGGGCTTTCTTT
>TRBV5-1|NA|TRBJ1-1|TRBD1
CASSLDPRDREGAFF
TGCGCCAGCAGCTTGGACCCCCGGGACAGGGAGGGAGCTTTCTTT
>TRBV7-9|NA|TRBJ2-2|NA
CASSFNTGELFF
TGTGCCAGCAGCTTTAACACCGGGGAGCTGTTTTTT
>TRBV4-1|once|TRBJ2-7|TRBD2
CASSFRLAGAYEQYF
TGCGCCAGCAGCTTTCGACTAGCGGGAGCCTACGAGCAGTACTTC
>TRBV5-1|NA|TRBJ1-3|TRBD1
CASSPDRGISGNTIYF
TGCGCCAGCAGCCCGGACAGGGGGATCTCTGGAAACACCATATATTTT
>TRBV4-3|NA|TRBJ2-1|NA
CASSLELGIGLLGQFF
TGCGCCAGCAGCCTAGAATTAGGTATCGGACTTCTGGGGCAGTTCTTC
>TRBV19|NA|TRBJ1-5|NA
CASSSPARGSHSNQPQHF
TGTGCCAGTAGTAGCCCGGCCAGGGGCTCCCATAGCAATCAGCCCCAGCATTTT
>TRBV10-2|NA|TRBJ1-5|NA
CASIVNPTGYSNQPQHF
TGCGCCAGCATCGTCAACCCCACAGGGTATAGCAATCAGCCCCAGCATTTT
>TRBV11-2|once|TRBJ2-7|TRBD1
CASSFTRGPSYEQYF
TGTGCCAGCAGCTTTACCAGGGGGCCATCCTACGAGCAGTACTTC
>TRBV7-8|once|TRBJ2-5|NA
CASSSPQSFQETQYF
TGTGCCAGCAGCTCGCCCCAGTCATTCCAAGAGACCCAGTACTTC
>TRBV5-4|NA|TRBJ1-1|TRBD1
CASSGDRNTEAFF
TGTGCCAGCAGCGGGGACAGGAACACTGAAGCTTTCTTT
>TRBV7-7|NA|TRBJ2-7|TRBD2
CASSLERAGTSGGASSYEQYF
TGTGCTAGCAGCTTAGAGAGGGCCGGGACTAGCGGGGGGGCAAGCTCCTACGAGCAGTACTTC
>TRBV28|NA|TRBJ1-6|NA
CASSPPSGGQNSPLHF
TGTGCCAGCAGTCCCCCCAGCGGGGGTCAAAATTCACCCCTCCACTTT
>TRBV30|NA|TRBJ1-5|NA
CAWTAEGNQPQHF
TGTGCCTGGACCGCGGAGGGGAATCAGCCCCAGCATTTT
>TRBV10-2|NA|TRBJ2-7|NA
CASGGGYYEQYF
TGCGCCAGCGGGGGGGGCTACTACGAGCAGTACTTC
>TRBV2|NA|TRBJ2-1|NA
CASSVGGVEQFF
TGTGCCAGCAGTGTGGGAGGTGTTGAGCAGTTCTTC
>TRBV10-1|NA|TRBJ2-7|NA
CASSESRQGREQYF
TGCGCCAGCAGTGAGTCAAGGCAGGGAAGGGAGCAGTACTTC
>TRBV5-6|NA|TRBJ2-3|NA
CASSWVGGLDTQYF
TGTGCCAGCAGCTGGGTGGGGGGCCTGGATACGCAGTATTTT
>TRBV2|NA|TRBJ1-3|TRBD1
CASRERTGGENTIYF
TGTGCCAGCAGGGAACGGACAGGGGGCGAAAACACCATATATTTT
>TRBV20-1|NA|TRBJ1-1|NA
CSARKATEAFF
TGCAGTGCTAGAAAGGCGACTGAAGCTTTCTTT
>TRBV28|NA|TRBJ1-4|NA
CASSLAAGFVGEKLFF
TGTGCCAGCAGTTTGGCGGCAGGGTTTGTTGGGGAAAAACTGTTTTTT
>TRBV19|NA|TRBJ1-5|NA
CASNYDRYSNQPQHF
TGTGCCAGTAATTACGACAGGTATAGCAATCAGCCCCAGCATTTT
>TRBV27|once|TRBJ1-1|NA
CASSSTFWMNTEAFF
TGTGCCAGCAGTTCTACCTTTTGGATGAACACTGAAGCTTTCTTT
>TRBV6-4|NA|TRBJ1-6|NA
CASSERRGSPLHF
TGTGCCAGCAGTGAGCGGCGGGGTTCACCCCTCCACTTT
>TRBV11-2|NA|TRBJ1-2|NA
CASSLDLPRDGYTF
TGTGCCAGCAGCTTAGATCTGCCCCGGGACGGCTACACCTTC
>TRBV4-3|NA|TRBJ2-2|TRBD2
CASSRYYVAGDPGELFF
TGCGCCAGCAGCCGTTACTATGTAGCGGGAGATCCTGGGGAGCTGTTTTTT